A single sample is the source of the 21 T cell receptor beta chains below, sequenced in a study of beta chain features in type 1 diabetes. Expressed TCRB transcripts were sequenced because the isolated RNA had all been reverse transcribed beforehand. The table came from immunoSEQ multiplex PCR; TCRdb's copy has only in-frame clones and leaves some out. Among 300,000 to 400,000 clones listed, around 12% were seen once. Sequencing was done on a sample of naive CD4+ T cells from blood. The receptors were sampled from a man aged 18-30 years in good health.

This clone has only a few counts. The genes are TRBV30 and TRBJ2-5; 9 nucleotides align to TRBD1. Losses at the gene ends were 5 bases for V and 8 bases for J; bases not matched to a gene: 6. This CDR3 contains 12 residues. Germline V CDR1 and CDR2: GTSNPN, SVGIG (reference sequence). CDR3 sequence (DNA): TGTGCCTGGTCCGGGACAGGGTTTACCCAGTACTTC. Protein: CAWSGTGFTQYF.

The chain is built from TRBV29-1 and TRBJ1-2; 10 nucleotides align to TRBD1. This CDR3 spans 17 amino acids. The ends lost 3 bases at V and 3 bases at J; junction bases unmatched: 13. Germline loops: CDR1 SQVTM, CDR2 ANQGSEA. The CDR3 here is CSVERRQGAYFDYGYTF. The CDR3 nucleotides are TGCAGCGTTGAGAGACGACAGGGGGCTTATTTCGACTATGGCTACACCTTC.

This clone was detected a few times. Other DNA sequences of this sample code for an identical CDR3. The chain couples TRBV11-2 to TRBJ2-6; D may be TRBD2 (5 bases). CDR3 length equals 15 residues. V was clipped by 1 base and J by 4 bases, with 8 bases between them. Germline V CDR1 and CDR2: SGHAT, FQNNGV. DNA of the CDR3: TGTGCCAGCAGCTTAGGAGGGTCCGGGGCCAACGTCCTGACTTTC. This codes for CASSLGGSGANVLTF.

This clone was seen a handful of times. The chain uses TRBV5-1 and TRBJ2-3; D is possibly TRBD2 (5 bases). Germline values: CDR1 SGHRS, CDR2 YFSETQ. The CDR3 is 15 residues long. Between the trimmed V and J ends, which lost 0 bases and 1 base, there was a span of 9 bases. The chain's CDR3 is CASSLELAGTDTQYF. The CDR3 DNA sequence: TGCGCCAGCAGCTTGGAGCTAGCTGGCACAGATACGCAGTATTTT.

The chain is built from TRBV6-5 and TRBJ1-1, with a possible D match to TRBD1 (5 bases). Germline CDR1 and CDR2: MNHEY and SVGAGI. The CDR3 totals 14 residues. Trimming took off 7 bases at V and 1 base at J, with 13 bases between the two ends. CDR3 amino acids: CASNPRGRNTEAFF. Written as DNA, the CDR3 is TGTGCCAGCAATCCCCGGGGGAGGAACACTGAAGCTTTCTTT.

This rearrangement joins TRBV7-3 to TRBJ2-1; D may be TRBD2 (5 bases). Trimming removed 0 bases at V and 5 bases at J, with 14 bases between. Germline assignment: CDR1 SGHTA and CDR2 FQGTGA. The CDR3 extends over 16 amino acids. The CDR3 loop reads CASSLTTGINNNEQFF. CDR3 nucleotides: TGTGCCAGCAGCTTAACTACCGGGATCAATAACAATGAGCAGTTCTTC.

The chain employs TRBV7-3 and TRBJ2-5; D possibly corresponds to TRBD1 (7 bases). The CDR3 spans 15 residues. CDR1 is SGHTA and CDR2 is FQGTGA in the germline V gene. Trimming removed 1 base at V and 1 base at J, with 10 bases between. DNA of the CDR3: TGTGCCAGCAGCTTAAGCGGGACAGTCCAAGAGACCCAGTACTTC. The encoded protein is CASSLSGTVQETQYF.

The sample holds a few counts of this clone. The chain combines TRBV5-4 with TRBJ2-3; TRBD2 agrees at 16 bases. This CDR3 region has 14 residues. V trimming: 10 bases; J trimming: 4 bases; junction bases outside the gene matches: 3. Germline V gene lookup returns CDR1 SGHNT and CDR2 YYREEE (reference sequence). CDR3 sequence (DNA): TGTGCCGAGGGGACTAGCGGGAGGGCAGATACGCAGTATTTT. Its protein is CAEGTSGRADTQYF.

This chain connects TRBV14 to TRBJ2-1, with D tentatively TRBD2 (8 bases). Deletions cut 4 bases from V and 0 bases from J, with 25 bases between. The CDR3 runs to 20 residues. Germline V lookup: CDR1 SGHDN, CDR2 FVKESK. CDR3 region: CASSLYRGLGGSYSYNEQFF. The CDR3 DNA follows: TGTGCCAGCAGCCTTTATAGGGGACTAGGGGGCTCCTACTCCTACAATGAGCAGTTCTTC.

This clone was detected only a few times. This chain connects TRBV30 to TRBJ1-3; D uncertain. The CDR3 consists of 13 residues. Germline V gene sequence: CDR1 GTSNPN, CDR2 SVGIG (reference sequence). Trimming removed 5 bases from V and 1 base from J, with 9 bases in between. CDR3 amino acids: CAWDKISGNTIYF. CDR3 DNA: TGTGCCTGGGACAAAATATCTGGAAACACCATATATTTT.

This clone occurred a few times. This CDR3 is CASSYIGETQYF. The CDR3 coding sequence is TGTGCCAGCAGTTACATCGGGGAGACCCAGTACTTC. This chain links TRBV6-6 with TRBJ2-5; D is ambiguous. Trimming stripped 2 bases from V and 5 bases from J, with 6 bases between. This CDR3 has 12 amino acids. Germline CDR1 and CDR2: MNHNY and SVGAGI (reference sequence).

This clone was found a few times. The chain joins TRBV7-2 to TRBJ1-1; D gene ambiguous. Trimming shortened V by 3 bases and J by 1 base, and 9 bases separated the two germline ends. Per germline, CDR1 SGHTA and CDR2 FQGNSA. This CDR3 region has 14 residues. CDR3 sequence (DNA): TGTGCCAGCAGCTTTTCTACAGCGAACACTGAAGCTTTCTTT. Translation gives CASSFSTANTEAFF.

CDR3 residues: CASSRRTAYEQYF. CDR3 bases: TGTGCCAGCAGCCGGAGGACAGCCTACGAGCAGTACTTC. This rearrangement joins TRBV14 to TRBJ2-7, with D possibly TRBD1 on 6 matching bases. The CDR3 covers 13 residues. The germline V and J ends were trimmed by 4 bases and 2 bases, with 9 bases remaining between them. CDR1 and CDR2 (germline): SGHDN, FVKESK.

This clone was seen a handful of times. The gene calls are TRBV28 and TRBJ2-7, with 8 bases identical to TRBD1. Germline V gene sequence: CDR1 MDHEN, CDR2 SYDVKM. V dropped 6 bases and J dropped 6; count of bases not matched to a gene: 10. The length of the CDR3 is 14 residues. CDR3 DNA: TGTGCCAGCAGCCAAGGACAGGGAAAGGGCGAGCAGTACTTC. It is translated as CASSQGQGKGEQYF.

CDR3 DNA: TGTGCCAGCAGCGTCAGGACAGAGCCTACTACTAAAGCTTTCTTT. Residues: CASSVRTEPTTKAFF. The chain couples TRBV9 to TRBJ1-1, with D possibly matching TRBD1 (6 bases). CDR1 is SGDLS, CDR2 YYNGEE, per germline. V was cut by 2 bases and J by 9 bases, with 20 bases left in between. This CDR3 is 15 amino acids long. Drawing the rest from reference TRBV9 and TRBJ1-1, the complete variable domain is DSGVTQTPKHLITATGQRVTLRCSPRSGDLSVYWYQQSLDQGLQFLIQYYNGEERAKGNILERFSAQQFPDLHSELNLSSLELGDSALYFCASSVRTEPTTKAFFGQGTRLTVV.

The gene calls are TRBV5-4 and TRBJ2-3; 14 bases align to TRBD2. Germline loops: CDR1 SGHNT, CDR2 YYREEE (reference sequence). The ends lost 0 bases at V and 3 bases at J; junction bases unmatched: 0. The CDR3 length is 16 residues. CDR3 nucleotides: TGTGCCAGCAGCTTGGGGACTAGCGGGGGGACAGATACGCAGTATTTT. As protein: CASSLGTSGGTDTQYF.

The rearrangement uses TRBV27 and TRBJ2-5, with 7 bases aligning to TRBD1. This CDR3 region has 14 residues. Germline trimming cut 3 bases from V and 1 base from J; bases unmatched to any gene: 2. In germline, CDR1 is MNHEY, CDR2 SMNVEV (reference sequence). The CDR3 spells CASSFTGVQETQYF. The CDR3 bases are TGTGCCAGCAGTTTTACAGGGGTCCAAGAGACCCAGTACTTC.

This clone appeared a few times. The rearrangement joins TRBV2 to TRBJ2-3; the D gene is possibly TRBD1 (6 bases). The CDR3 extends over 14 amino acids. Deletions cut 6 bases from V and 1 base from J, with 11 bases between. Germline CDR1 is SNHLY and CDR2 is FYNNEI. CDR3 amino acids: CASSPGAGTDTQYF. The CDR3 DNA is TGTGCCAGCAGCCCAGGGGCCGGCACAGATACGCAGTATTTT.

This clone was picked up a small number of times. The chain combines TRBV14 with TRBJ2-7; a weak D match, TRBD1 (6 bases). The CDR3 is 15 residues long. V was clipped by 1 base and J by 4 bases, with 14 bases between them. The V gene's germline CDR1 is SGHDN and CDR2 FVKESK. The chain's CDR3 is CASSQGYRVSYEQYF. The CDR3 DNA sequence: TGTGCCAGCAGCCAAGGGTACAGGGTATCATACGAGCAGTACTTC.

V usage is TRBV28 and J usage is TRBJ2-7; 9 bases line up with TRBD1. V gave up 7 bases and J gave up 2 bases; unmatched junction bases: 9. Germline assignment: CDR1 MDHEN and CDR2 SYDVKM. There are 15 residues in the CDR3. Written as DNA, the CDR3 is TGTGCCAGCAACCCGGGACAGGGCTCCCCCTACGAGCAGTACTTC. Encoded protein: CASNPGQGSPYEQYF.

This clone occurred a few times. The chain employs TRBV19 and TRBJ2-1; D is perhaps TRBD2 (5 bases). This CDR3 has 15 residues. The germline V and J ends were trimmed by 3 bases and 7 bases, with 16 bases remaining between them. The germline CDR1 and CDR2 sequences are LNHDA and SQIVND (reference sequence). The DNA of the CDR3 is TGTGCCAGTAGTATTATGGCTAGCTCGAAGAATGAGCAGTTCTTC. Translating it yields CASSIMASSKNEQFF.